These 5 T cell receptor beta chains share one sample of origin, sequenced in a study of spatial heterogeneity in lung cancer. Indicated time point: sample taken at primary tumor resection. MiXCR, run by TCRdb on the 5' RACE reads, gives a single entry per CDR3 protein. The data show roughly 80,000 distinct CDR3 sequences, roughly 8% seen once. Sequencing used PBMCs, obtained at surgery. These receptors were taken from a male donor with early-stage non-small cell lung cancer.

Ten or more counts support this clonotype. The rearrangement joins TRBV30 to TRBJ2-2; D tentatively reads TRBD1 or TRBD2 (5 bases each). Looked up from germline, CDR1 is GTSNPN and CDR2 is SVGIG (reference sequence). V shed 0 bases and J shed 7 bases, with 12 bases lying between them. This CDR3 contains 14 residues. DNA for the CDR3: TGTGCCTGGAGTGTCTGGACTGGGGGCGGGGAGCTGTTTTTT. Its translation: CAWSVWTGGGELFF. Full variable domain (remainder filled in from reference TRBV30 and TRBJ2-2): SQTIHQWPATLVQPVGSPLSLECTVEGTSNPNLYWYRQAAGRGLQLLFYSVGIGQISSEVPQNLSASRPQDRQFILSSKKLLLSDSGFYLCAWSVWTGGGELFFGEGSRLTVL.

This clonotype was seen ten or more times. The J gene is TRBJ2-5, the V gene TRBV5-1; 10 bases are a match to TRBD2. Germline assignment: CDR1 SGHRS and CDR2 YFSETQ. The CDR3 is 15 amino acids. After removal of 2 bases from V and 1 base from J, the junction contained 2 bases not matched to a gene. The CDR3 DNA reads TGCGCCAGCAGCTTCTGGACTAGCGGCCAAGAGACCCAGTACTTC. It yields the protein CASSFWTSGQETQYF.

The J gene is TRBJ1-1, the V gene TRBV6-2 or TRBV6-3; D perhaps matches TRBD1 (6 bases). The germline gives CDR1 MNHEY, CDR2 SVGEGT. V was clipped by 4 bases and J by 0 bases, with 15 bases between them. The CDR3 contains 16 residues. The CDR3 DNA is TGTGCCAGCAGTTCAACAACAGGGTTGATGAACACTGAAGCTTTCTTT. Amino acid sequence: CASSSTTGLMNTEAFF.

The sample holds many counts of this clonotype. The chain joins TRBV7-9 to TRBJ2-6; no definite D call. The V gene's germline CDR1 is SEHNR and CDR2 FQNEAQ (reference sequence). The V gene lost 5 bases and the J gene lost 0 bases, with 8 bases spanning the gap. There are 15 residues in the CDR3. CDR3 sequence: CASSPTFSGANVLTF. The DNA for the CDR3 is TGTGCCAGCAGCCCTACTTTCTCTGGGGCCAACGTCCTGACTTTC.

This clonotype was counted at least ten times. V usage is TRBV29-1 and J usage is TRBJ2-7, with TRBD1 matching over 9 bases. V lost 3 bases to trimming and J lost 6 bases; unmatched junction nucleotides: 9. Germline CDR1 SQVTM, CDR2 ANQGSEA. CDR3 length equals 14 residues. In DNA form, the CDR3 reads TGCAGCGTTGAGGCGGGACAGGGCGACGCCGAGCAGTACTTC. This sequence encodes CSVEAGQGDAEQYF.